A selection of T cell receptor beta chains follows, all from one sample in a study of cytomegalovirus exposure and HLA in healthy donors. Profiling relied on immunoSEQ multiplex PCR, and the TCRdb table lists in-frame clones only, not all of them. This table holds over 250,000 clones, 65% to 90% found once. The material sequenced was PBMCs. All receptors derive from a woman in her late teens or twenties in good health and CMV-seronegative. Each CDR3 is given without its conserved first and last residue. A D gene is named only where the DNA matches it firmly.

TRBV11-3	TRBD1	TRBJ1-1	ASSLQGDTEAF
TRBV18	.	TRBJ2-7	ASSRILQGRSYEQY
TRBV30	.	TRBJ2-1	AWSSVIRRGGRNEQF
TRBV6-1	.	TRBJ1-4	ASSEGAGIPNEKLF
TRBV6-1	TRBD1	TRBJ1-2	AGQTANYGYT
TRBV5-4	TRBD1	TRBJ2-1	ASSLRDRPSNEQF
TRBV7-2	TRBD1	TRBJ2-7	ASSSGTGGAGEQY
TRBV5-1	TRBD1	TRBJ1-5	ASSLDDRDNQPQH
TRBV6-4	.	TRBJ1-6	ASSETEEPNSPLH
TRBV18	.	TRBJ2-4	ASSPMDSNIQY
TRBV30	TRBD1	TRBJ2-7	ACTDRDRTSSYEQY
TRBV6-5	TRBD1	TRBJ1-1	ASSYGRGVTEAF
TRBV7-2	TRBD2	TRBJ2-5	ASSPKPTSGETQY
TRBV6-5	.	TRBJ2-5	ASSYSLGRREETQY
TRBV5-1	TRBD2	TRBJ2-2	ASSPLAGVNTGELF
TRBV9	TRBD2	TRBJ2-7	ASSVGAGASYEQY
TRBV7-6	TRBD1	TRBJ2-7	ASSLANRDRGYEQY
TRBV4-3	.	TRBJ1-2	ASSQGSGIGHGYT
TRBV29-1	TRBD1	TRBJ2-7	SVLQGTYEQY
TRBV27	.	TRBJ1-6	ASSLHRSPLH
TRBV4-1	TRBD1	TRBJ1-3	ASSQDWGTAEGNTIY
TRBV2	TRBD1	TRBJ2-3	ASSRLQGGLDTQY
TRBV7-9	.	TRBJ1-2	ASRTGGNYGYT
TRBV4-3	.	TRBJ1-2	ASSQENSLGYT
TRBV19	TRBD1	TRBJ1-2	ASSIVWQGAPRDGYT
TRBV6-4	.	TRBJ2-7	ASSVDSGASYEQY
TRBV10-3	.	TRBJ2-1	AIRGRGDSYNEQF
TRBV9	TRBD1	TRBJ1-1	ASSAGTGDTEAF
TRBV6-5	TRBD2	TRBJ2-7	ASSYSVLAGGGRQY
TRBV11-3	.	TRBJ2-7	ASSFTAGGSYEQY
TRBV29-1	.	TRBJ1-2	SVDSDGYT
TRBV29-1	.	TRBJ2-7	SVADLTRHSYEQY
TRBV6-1	.	TRBJ1-5	ASSGALSRQPQH
TRBV6-1	TRBD1	TRBJ1-1	ASTGDTEAF
TRBV9	.	TRBJ2-1	ASSVPGDDEQF
TRBV27	.	TRBJ1-1	ASRLTLNTEAF
TRBV5-1	.	TRBJ2-6	ASSLEGESAVLT
TRBV7-3	.	TRBJ1-1	ASSSTTGNTEAF
TRBV9	.	TRBJ1-1	ASSVAGAEAF
TRBV11-1	.	TRBJ2-1	ASSSRQDNEQF
TRBV5-6	.	TRBJ2-1	ASSFRGYNEQF
TRBV11-2	.	TRBJ1-5	ASSSRNQPQH
TRBV5-1	TRBD1	TRBJ2-7	ASKFSWTGGSEQY
TRBV5-1	.	TRBJ2-1	ASSLALAEQF
TRBV9	TRBD1	TRBJ1-4	ASSPRTGGSEKLF
TRBV18	.	TRBJ1-5	ASSPGERQPQH
TRBV6-5	TRBD1	TRBJ1-2	ASRGQGATNYGYT
TRBV9	TRBD2	TRBJ2-3	ASSPRLAGITDTQY
TRBV11-2	TRBD1	TRBJ1-2	ASSLGTGSGGYT
TRBV7-9	.	TRBJ1-1	ASSFVTGVHEAF
TRBV25-1	.	TRBJ1-2	ASSELVGANYGYT
TRBV27	TRBD2	TRBJ2-3	ASSPVPSGTQDTQY
TRBV27	.	TRBJ1-2	ASSLYDGGPRGYT
TRBV14	.	TRBJ2-7	ASSLTRLALEQY